The T cell receptor beta chain under discussion was sequenced for a study of cytomegalovirus exposure and HLA in healthy donors. Trimming pared 4 bases from V and 0 bases from J, leaving 6 bases between. Germline V gene data show CDR1 as SGHRS and CDR2 as YFSETQ. This CDR3 region has 13 residues. On this clone: The antigen remains unidentified.

Study outcomes and limitations: In vitro confirmation showed a few CMV-associated chains to be CMV antigen specific. DRB1 had the most TCR associations and HLA-C the fewest, a later analysis found, with rates varying by HLA locus. A cluster of highly shared sequence variants was likely a sequencing artifact.

Researchers ran the PCR with 60 Vbeta and 13 Jbeta primers. In the source study's methods: Approximately 72 million unique TCR beta chains, roughly 11 million of them shared, were counted by a later analysis. TCRdb's table, derived via immunoSEQ multiplex PCR, lists solely in-frame clones and lacks some. The V and J calls and the clone size are those of that table, but D and trimming were determined from the DNA. Seen here are 150,000 to 200,000 clones, roughly four fifths observed once, and the top ten hold 0.95% to 1.1%. The V gene is TRBV5-1, the J gene TRBJ2-3; D not certain. Sequencing was performed on PBMCs. The TCR sequence derives from a woman in her thirties or forties in good health and CMV-seronegative. This CDR3 reads CASSPMSTDTQYF. In nucleotides, the CDR3 is TGCGCCAGCAGCCCTATGAGCACAGATACGCAGTATTTT.